This T cell receptor beta chain was identified in a study of Ad26.COV2.S vaccination and SARS-CoV-2 variants. Overall study: Recipients of Ad26.COV2.S got it intramuscularly, once or twice 56 days apart. Study-wide points: Reports say spike-specific CD8+ and CD4+ T cell responses covered substantial breadth after vaccination.

From germline, CDR1 is LNHNV and CDR2 YYDKDF (reference sequence). The CDR3 is made up of 14 amino acids. J was trimmed by 4 bases and V by 5 bases; bases with no gene match: 6. Worth noting for this clone: Its antigen remains unknown.

TCRdb's copy holds only in-frame clones and misses some; the assay was immunoSEQ multiplex PCR. Of over 350,000 clones listed, about nine tenths are singletons. Described treatment: 15 to 20 received Ad26.COV2.S at low or high dose, single or two shots; 5 received placebo; per-sample allocation not given. Samples were taken on day 63 after the first vaccine or placebo injection. Sequenced here: peripheral blood, sampled in a trial of Ad26.COV2.S vaccine versus placebo. The clonotype originates from a person between 18 and 60 years old who received the Ad26.COV2.S COVID-19 vaccine or a placebo. The chain links TRBV15 to TRBJ2-3; 7 bases map to TRBD2. Here the CDR3 reads CATSQRLASDTQYF. The CDR3 nucleotides are TGTGCCACCAGCCAACGACTAGCTTCAGATACGCAGTATTTT.